These 9 T cell receptor beta chains share one sample of origin, sequenced in a study of regulatory T cells in long-lasting Graves disease. Combining iRepertoire HTBI primers with Arm-PCR of CDR3 regions, the authors built TCR beta libraries. MiXCR was run by TCRdb on the multiplex PCR reads, yielding one entry per CDR3 protein. The table has hundreds of thousands of distinct CDR3 sequences, roughly 15% seen once; the top ten hold 15% to 20%. As to time point: newly diagnosed GD, antithyroid drugs for less than 3 months. The TCR library was prepared using RNA isolated from PBMCs. This same sample was also part of a study on T cells in Graves' hyperthyroidism and ophthalmopathy.

The sample consisted of peripheral blood mononuclear cells (PBMCs), taken at new diagnosis, from a patient treated with antithyroid drugs. The receptors here all came from a woman in her 30s with Graves disease.

This chain uses TRBV4-2 with TRBJ2-1, with 9 bases fitting TRBD2. The CDR3 spans 15 residues. The ends lost 4 bases at V and 5 bases at J; junction bases unmatched: 6. Germline CDR1 LGHNA, CDR2 YNFKEQ. CDR3 sequence (DNA): TGTGCCAGCAGCCTCCGACTAGCGGCGAACAATGAGCAGTTCTTC. This encodes CASSLRLAANNEQFF.

This clonotype was recorded at least ten times. The gene calls are TRBV20-1 and TRBJ2-3; no reliable D call. V lost 7 bases, J lost 4 bases, and 6 bases lay in between. This CDR3 has 10 amino acids. Germline-derived CDR1 and CDR2 are DFQATT and SNEGSKA (reference sequence). The CDR3 loop reads CSVSPDTQYF. The CDR3 nucleotides read TGCAGTGTCAGCCCAGATACGCAGTATTTT.

This clonotype came up many times. The gene calls are TRBV12-3 or TRBV12-4 and TRBJ2-1; TRBD2 matches 10 bases. The last part of the DNA fits TRBJ2-5 better; the J call may be wrong. The CDR3 loop spans 16 amino acids. CDR3 DNA sequence: TGTGCCAGCAGCCTCAGTCTAGCGGGAGTAGGAGAGACCCAGTACTTC. This encodes CASSLSLAGVGETQYF.

This clonotype was detected ten times or more. This chain uses TRBV7-2 with TRBJ2-3; D call uncertain. Trimming left V 1 base short and J 6 bases short, with 8 bases between. Germline values: CDR1 SGHTA, CDR2 FQGNSA. The CDR3 loop spans 13 amino acids. This CDR3 reads CASSLVGSDTQYF. CDR3 in DNA: TGTGCCAGCAGCTTAGTGGGGTCGGATACGCAGTATTTT.

This chain uses TRBV30 with TRBJ2-1, with D hard to call. The J call may be faulty, since TRBJ2-7 better matches the DNA end. The CDR3 runs 15 residues. Looked up from germline, CDR1 is GTSNPN and CDR2 is SVGIG (reference sequence). CDR3 in amino acids: CAWSMSALVGNEQYF. The CDR3 DNA follows: TGTGCCTGGAGTATGTCAGCCCTTGTTGGGAATGAGCAGTACTTC.

The chain has TRBV9 and TRBJ1-3; a possible D gene is TRBD1 (5 bases). Trimming removed 0 bases from V and 0 bases from J, with 13 bases in between. Germline CDR1 and CDR2: SGDLS and YYNGEE. This CDR3 contains 17 residues. The CDR3 bases are TGTGCCAGCAGCGTAGACGTGGGACTGAGCTCTGGAAACACCATATATTTT. It yields the protein CASSVDVGLSSGNTIYF.

The sample holds a few counts of this clonotype. The rearrangement links TRBV25-1 to TRBJ1-5; TRBD1 is a possible D gene (6 bases). Germline assignment: CDR1 MGHDK and CDR2 SYGVNS. V lost 5 bases and J lost 6, with 14 bases in between. The CDR3 consists of 14 residues. CDR3 in DNA: TGTGCCAGCAGTCAGACAGGACTAGCTCAGCCCCAGCATTTT. Translation gives CASSQTGLAQPQHF.

This clonotype was counted at least ten times. V and J are TRBV27 and TRBJ1-6; possible D gene TRBD1, 6 bases. The ends were cut back, 8 bases at V and 15 bases at J, with 23 bases in the middle. CDR3 length: 14 residues. Germline CDR1 and CDR2: MNHEY and SMNVEV (reference sequence). The DNA of the CDR3 is TGTGCCAGCGGAACCGGGACGGGGGGCTTTTACCTCCACTTT. It specifies CASGTGTGGFYLHF.

This clonotype was counted ten times or more. The chain carries TRBV12-3 or TRBV12-4 and TRBJ2-7; 8 bases fit TRBD1. The CDR3 consists of 14 residues. The trim removed 2 bases at V and 5 bases at J, leaving 5 bases unmatched. CDR3 in amino acids: CASSLTRDRNEQYF. CDR3 nucleotides: TGTGCCAGCAGTTTAACCCGGGACAGGAACGAGCAGTACTTC.